This T cell receptor (beta chain) was obtained from a study of OX40 agonist ivuxolimab in advanced cancers. About the research overall: Patients got intravenous ivuxolimab at 0.01 to 10 mg/kg every 2 weeks.

Details on this clone: Its cognate antigen is unknown.

TCRdb's copy holds only in-frame clones and misses some; the assay was immunoSEQ multiplex PCR. The sample carries about 42,000 clones, over 75% recorded once. Patients were ineligible given autoimmune disease history or systemic immunosuppression. Losses at the gene ends were 2 bases for V and 5 bases for J; bases not matched to a gene: 7. Per germline, CDR1 MNHNS and CDR2 SASEGT. This CDR3 has 15 amino acids. Study-wide results and limits: The mean number of expanded clones was higher in CD8+ T cells than in CD4+. Low clonal expansion, among the lowest seen, marked partial responders at 0.1-3.0 mg/kg.

The sample consisted of CD4+ or CD8+ T cells sorted from blood, taken in a trial of the OX40 agonist ivuxolimab. The genes are TRBV6-1 and TRBJ2-7, with 9 bases that match TRBD2. The receptor comes from an adult with an advanced solid tumor such as melanoma, head and neck, liver or kidney cancer. The CDR3 bases are TGTGCCAGCAGTGAAAAAGGCGGGAGGGTCAACGAGCAGTACTTC. It is translated as CASSEKGGRVNEQYF.